This paragraph covers one T cell receptor (beta chain) sequence. Its antigen is currently unknown. Data came from immunoSEQ multiplex PCR; TCRdb stores just in-frame clones and leaves some out. Counted here are 85,000 to 130,000 clones, around 85% occurring once; the ten biggest clones make up 2.4%. This record comes from a study of radiotherapy plus CTLA-4 blockade in lung cancer. Study-wide results and caveats: It was early blood T cell clone dynamics, with interferon-beta, that reportedly best predicted response. There was expansion of tumor-derived TCR clones in blood after radiotherapy plus ipilimumab.

This sample comprised peripheral blood, obtained from a patient treated with radiotherapy plus ipilimumab. The TCR comes from a human donor with non-small cell lung cancer that progressed on radiotherapy plus ipilimumab. Some clones in this sample may be carry-over from other donors' samples.

The CDR3: CASSLDRENYGYTF. CDR3 DNA: TGTGCCAGCAGCTTGGACAGGGAGAACTATGGCTACACCTTC. This chain joins TRBV11-1 and TRBJ1-2; 8 nucleotides align to TRBD1. The CDR3 has 14 residues. The ends lost 3 bases at V and 2 bases at J; junction bases unmatched: 2. The germline V gene encodes CDR1 SGHAT and CDR2 FQDESV (reference sequence).